This T cell receptor (beta chain) was sequenced during a study of CD8+CD57+ T cells in acquired aplastic anemia. This clonotype was detected a few times. V lost 6 bases to trimming and J lost 4 bases, with 4 bases between them. Germline loops: CDR1 SNHLY, CDR2 FYNNEI. The CDR3 totals 11 residues. It was patients with CD8+CD57+ cell expansion by flow cytometry who were chosen for sequencing. Genomic DNA constituted the template upon which TCR beta VDJ and CDR3 profiling was performed. TCRdb re-called the reads through MiXCR, storing one row per CDR3 protein. This table holds 180,000 or so distinct CDR3 sequences, about 45% found once.

The TCR comes from a human donor with aplastic anemia. Sequencing was performed on sorted CD4+, CD8+, or CD8+CD57+ T cells (not recorded which) from PBMCs. The chain combines TRBV2 with TRBJ1-5; D call uncertain. CDR3 DNA sequence: TGTGCCAGCAGGACAAATCAGCCCCAGCATTTT. This translates into CASRTNQPQHF.